The rows below give T cell receptor beta chains drawn from one sample of a study of T cell repertoires in cytomegalovirus infection. For these TCRs, the target antigens are not known. TCRdb processed the reads anew with MiXCR; each CDR3 protein has one entry. The profile covers around 200,000 distinct CDR3 sequences, with about 40% appearing a single time and approximately 59% taken by the ten largest. The sample was CD8+ T cells from cultured PBMCs, taken from culture after CMV antigen stimulation. Every receptor here comes from a human donor in good health (CMV status not recorded). Some clones in this sample may be carry-over from other donors' samples. Each CDR3 is given with its conserved first and last residue. D genes are given only for firm matches. Where a row states a size, it is once, few, many or the class of an expanded clone; other rows omit it.

size | J | V | length | D | DNA | CDR3
few | TRBJ1-6 | TRBV6-2/TRBV6-3 | 14 | . | TGTGCCAGCGGCCAAGACAGATACAATTCACCCCTCCACTTT | CASGQDRYNSPLHF
. | TRBJ1-5 | TRBV5-1 | 14 | . | TGCGCCAGCAGCTTGGAGGGCACCAATCAGCCCCAGCATTTT | CASSLEGTNQPQHF
few | TRBJ2-7 | TRBV7-9 | 14 | . | TGTGCCAGCAGCCCGAGGAGGGATGTAAACGAGCAGTACTTC | CASSPRRDVNEQYF
many | TRBJ1-5 | TRBV7-6 | 16 | . | TGTGCCAGCAGCTTACATCCAGAGACTAGCAATCAGCCCCAGCATTTT | CASSLHPETSNQPQHF
. | TRBJ2-7 | TRBV7-2 | 15 | . | TGTGCCAGCAGCTGGCCTTCCGGGACACTTTACGAGCAGTACTTC | CASSWPSGTLYEQYF
few | TRBJ1-6 | TRBV2 | 14 | TRBD1 | TGTGCCAGCAGGCGGGACAGCTATAATTCACCCCTCCACTTT | CASRRDSYNSPLHF
few | TRBJ2-5 | TRBV14 | 13 | . | TGTGCCAGCAGCCCTCCGGCGGAAGAGACCCAGTACTTC | CASSPPAEETQYF
few | TRBJ2-7 | TRBV7-2 | 17 | TRBD2 | TGTGCCAGCAGCTTAGGAGGGACTACCCACCGGTTCTACGAGCAGTACTTC | CASSLGGTTHRFYEQYF
. | TRBJ2-1 | TRBV28 | 19 | TRBD1 | TGTGCCAGCAGTCCGGGGGTTGGGACAGGGATCCTGGGGACCAATGAGCAGTTCTTC | CASSPGVGTGILGTNEQFF
few | TRBJ2-1 | TRBV7-9 | 16 | TRBD2 | TGTGCCAGCAGCCCGACTAGCACTAGAGGTTACAATGAGCAGTTCTTC | CASSPTSTRGYNEQFF
many | TRBJ1-5 | TRBV6-5 | 14 | . | TGTGCCAGCAGTTACAGGGGTAGCAATCAGCCCCAGCATTTT | CASSYRGSNQPQHF
. | TRBJ1-1 | TRBV9 | 14 | . | TGTGCCAGCAGCGCCTCCCCCGCGGACACTGAAGCTTTCTTT | CASSASPADTEAFF
. | TRBJ2-2 | TRBV27 | 15 | . | TGTGCCAGCAGTTTATCTCAGGGAAACACCGGGGAGCTGTTTTTT | CASSLSQGNTGELFF
. | TRBJ2-1 | TRBV7-3 | 15 | . | TGTGCCAGCAGCTTAAAGGTTCAGGGCCTCAATGAGCAGTTCTTC | CASSLKVQGLNEQFF
many | TRBJ1-5 | TRBV27 | 13 | . | TGTGCCAGCAGCTTACGGGGCAATCAGCCCCAGCATTTT | CASSLRGNQPQHF
. | TRBJ2-7 | TRBV7-8 | 17 | . | TGTGCCAGCAGCTTAGTGTTCAGGGTAACCGACCTACGCGAGCAGTACTTC | CASSLVFRVTDLREQYF
few | TRBJ1-6 | TRBV7-2 | 14 | . | TGTGCCAGCAGCCCTAGACTGCGTGGTTCACCCCTCCACTTT | CASSPRLRGSPLHF
. | TRBJ2-7 | TRBV19 | 14 | . | TGTGCCAGTAGTGGGCAGGAGAGCTCCTACGAGCAGTACTTC | CASSGQESSYEQYF
once | TRBJ2-7 | TRBV7-4 | 12 | . | TGTGCCAGCAGCCCCCCTCCCTACGAGCAGTACTTC | CASSPPPYEQYF
. | TRBJ2-3 | TRBV14 | 13 | . | TGTGCCAGCAGCCAAGAACACCCCGATACGCAGTATTTT | CASSQEHPDTQYF
. | TRBJ2-5 | TRBV28 | 13 | . | TGTGCCAGCAGCCTCTGGGTGGAAAGGACCCAGTACTTC | CASSLWVERTQYF
. | TRBJ2-4 | TRBV19 | 11 | . | TGTGCCAGTAGTATAGGTCAGTCCCGGTACTTC | CASSIGQSRYF
few | TRBJ2-3 | TRBV27 | 15 | TRBD1 | TGTGCCAGCAGCTATGACAGGGTTGGCACAGATACGCAGTATTTT | CASSYDRVGTDTQYF
. | TRBJ2-7 | TRBV6-6 | 14 | TRBD1 | TGTGCCAGCAACGAACCGGGACAGGACTACGAGCAGTACTTC | CASNEPGQDYEQYF
. | TRBJ1-5 | TRBV7-9 | 14 | . | TGTGCCAGCAGCTTACCCGGTTACAATCAGCCCCAGCATTTT | CASSLPGYNQPQHF
once | TRBJ1-3 | TRBV5-4 | 18 | TRBD1 | TGTGCCAGCAGCTTGTTGGGGACAGGGATGTTCTCTGGAAACACCATATATTTT | CASSLLGTGMFSGNTIYF
. | TRBJ2-5 | TRBV29-1 | 15 | . | TGCAGCGTTGAATCCCGCGAACAAATCCAAGAGACCCAGTACTTC | CSVESREQIQETQYF
. | TRBJ2-7 | TRBV7-9 | 14 | TRBD2 | TGTGCCAGCAGCTCCCCTAGCGGGGACTACGAGCAGTACTTC | CASSSPSGDYEQYF
. | TRBJ1-2 | TRBV27 | 14 | . | TGTGCCAGCAGTTTTTCCGGCAGTCTCTATGGCTACACCTTC | CASSFSGSLYGYTF
few | TRBJ2-1 | TRBV7-9 | 16 | TRBD2 | TGTGCCAGCAGCTCCTTTGGTACTAGCGGGAGGAATGAGCAGTTCTTC | CASSSFGTSGRNEQFF
. | TRBJ1-4 | TRBV29-1 | 12 | TRBD1 | TGCAGCGTGTGGACAGGGAATGAAAAACTGTTTTTT | CSVWTGNEKLFF
few | TRBJ2-3 | TRBV10-2 | 16 | TRBD2 | TGCGCCAGCATTTTTCCCGGGACTAGCGATGGAGATACGCAGTATTTT | CASIFPGTSDGDTQYF
. | TRBJ2-4 | TRBV28 | 15 | . | TGTGCCAGCAGCCCCCGACAGAGGACCAAAAACATTCAGTACTTC | CASSPRQRTKNIQYF
. | TRBJ2-3 | TRBV7-9 | 16 | . | TGTGCCAGCAGCCCGAGTCGACAGAACCCCACAGATACGCAGTATTTT | CASSPSRQNPTDTQYF
few | TRBJ1-2 | TRBV12-3/TRBV12-4 | 16 | . | TGTGCCAGCAGTTTAGATGGGCCCGGTGACGACTATGGCTACACCTTC | CASSLDGPGDDYGYTF
. | TRBJ2-7 | TRBV20-1 | 13 | . | TGCAGTGCTAGTCACCCCCAAGGGTACGAGCAGTACTTC | CSASHPQGYEQYF
few | TRBJ2-7 | TRBV10-3 | 18 | TRBD2 | TGTGCCATCAGTGGTTCCCTAGCGGGAGGGCCGGGGCTGTACGAGCAGTACTTC | CAISGSLAGGPGLYEQYF
few | TRBJ2-5 | TRBV12-3/TRBV12-4 | 16 | . | TGTGCCAGCAGTTTATCCGGGTCTTACCCGGCGGAGACCCAGTACTTC | CASSLSGSYPAETQYF
. | TRBJ2-5 | TRBV28 | 15 | . | TGTGCCAGCGGGTCAGGGCGGATGCTTCAAGAGACCCAGTACTTC | CASGSGRMLQETQYF
once | TRBJ2-5 | TRBV6-5 | 19 | . | TGTGCCAGCAGTTACGCCGCCAATCGAGCCGACAGGATCCAAGAGACCCAGTACTTC | CASSYAANRADRIQETQYF
once | TRBJ2-5 | TRBV7-2 | 15 | . | TGTGCCAGCAGCGCAAGCGTGGGGGATGGAGAGACCAAGTACTTC | CASSASVGDGETKYF
. | TRBJ2-1 | TRBV12-3/TRBV12-4 | 12 | . | TGTGCCAGCAGAGGCGTATACAATGAGCAGTTCTTC | CASRGVYNEQFF
few | TRBJ1-1 | TRBV15 | 18 | TRBD1 | TGTGCCACCAGCAGAGCCCGGGACAGTTGGACTGAAAACACTGAAGCTTTCTTT | CATSRARDSWTENTEAFF
. | TRBJ2-7 | TRBV28 | 12 | . | TGTGCCAGCAGGGGGACATCCTACGAGCAGTACTTC | CASRGTSYEQYF
. | TRBJ1-4 | TRBV4-2 | 16 | . | TGTGCCAGCAGCCAAGGCGACCTATCGGCTAATGAAAAACTGTTTTTT | CASSQGDLSANEKLFF
. | TRBJ2-7 | TRBV6-8 | 12 | . | TGTGCCAGCAGTTCCACAATCTACGAGCAGTACTTC | CASSSTIYEQYF
. | TRBJ1-1 | TRBV7-4 | 18 | . | TGTGCCAGCAGCTTAGTTCGGGGGTTGGGTCGAAAGAACACTGAAGCTTTCTTT | CASSLVRGLGRKNTEAFF
. | TRBJ1-6 | TRBV7-3 | 13 | . | TGTGCCAGCAGCTTACAACGGAATTCACCCCTCCACTTT | CASSLQRNSPLHF
. | TRBJ2-5 | TRBV6-5 | 13 | . | TGTGCCAGCAGTTACGGGGGCAGGGAGACCCAGTACTTC | CASSYGGRETQYF
many | TRBJ1-2 | TRBV11-2 | 16 | . | TGTGCCAGCAGCCCAATAGCCGGAGATGCTAACTATGGCTACACCTTC | CASSPIAGDANYGYTF